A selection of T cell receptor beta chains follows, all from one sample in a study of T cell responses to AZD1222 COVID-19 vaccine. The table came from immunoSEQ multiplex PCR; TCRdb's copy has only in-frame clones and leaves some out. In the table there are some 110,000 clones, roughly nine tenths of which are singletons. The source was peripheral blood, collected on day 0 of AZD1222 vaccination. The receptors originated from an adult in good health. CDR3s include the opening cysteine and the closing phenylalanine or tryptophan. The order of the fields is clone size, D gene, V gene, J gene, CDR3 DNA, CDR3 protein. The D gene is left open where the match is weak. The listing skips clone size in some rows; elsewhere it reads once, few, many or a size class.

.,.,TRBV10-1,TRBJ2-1,TGCGCCAGCAGTGCCCCTGGGGGGCCCAGCTCCTACAATGAGCAGTTCTTC,CASSAPGGPSSYNEQFF
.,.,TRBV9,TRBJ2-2,TGTGCCAGCAGCCCCCGGGGTAATGAGAACGGGGAGCTGTTTTTT,CASSPRGNENGELFF
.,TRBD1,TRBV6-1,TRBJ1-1,TGTGCCAGCAGTGAATTTGGACAGGGCTACACTGAAGCTTTCTTT,CASSEFGQGYTEAFF
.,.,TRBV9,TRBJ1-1,TGTGCCAGCAGCGGCCCCCTGGTAGGAGGGTTGACTGAAGCTTTCTTT,CASSGPLVGGLTEAFF
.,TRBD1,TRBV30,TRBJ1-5,TGTGCCTGGAGCCCAGGGGGCTGGGATCAGCCCCAGCATTTT,CAWSPGGWDQPQHF
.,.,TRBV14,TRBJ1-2,TGTGCCAGCAGCCCTCGACAGGCAAGCTATGGCTACACCTTC,CASSPRQASYGYTF
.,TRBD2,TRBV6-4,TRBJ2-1,TGTGCCAGCAGGCCCCGGACTAGCGGGCTACGACGGTACAATGAGCAGTTCTTC,CASRPRTSGLRRYNEQFF
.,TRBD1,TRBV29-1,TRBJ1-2,TGCAGCGGACGGACAGGGGGTAACTATGGCTACACCTTC,CSGRTGGNYGYTF
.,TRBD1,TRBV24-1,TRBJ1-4,TGTGCCACCAGTGATCCAGAGACAGGGGAGGGGGAAAAACTGTTTTTT,CATSDPETGEGEKLFF
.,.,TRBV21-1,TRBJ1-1,TGTGCCAGCAGCAAATTGGCAGGGGGCGACGAGGGGACGGACACTGAAGCTTTCTTT,CASSKLAGGDEGTDTEAFF
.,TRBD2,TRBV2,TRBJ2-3,TGTGCCAGCAGGGCCGGGACTACCAAACGGGATACGCAGTATTTT,CASRAGTTKRDTQYF
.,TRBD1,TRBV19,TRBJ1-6,TGTGCCAGTAGTGCCAGGACAGGGGGACTCTTTGATTCACCCCTCCACTTT,CASSARTGGLFDSPLHF
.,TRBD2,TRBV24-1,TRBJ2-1,TGTGCCACCAGTGATCCGACTAGCGGGAGGAACAATGAGCAGTTCTTC,CATSDPTSGRNNEQFF
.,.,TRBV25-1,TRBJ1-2,TGTGCCAGCAGTGATTTCACACGTCCCTATGGCTACACCTTC,CASSDFTRPYGYTF
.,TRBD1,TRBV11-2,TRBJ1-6,TGTGCCAGCAGCTTGACAGGGGAGAGAAATAATTCACCCCTCCACTTT,CASSLTGERNNSPLHF
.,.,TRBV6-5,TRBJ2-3,TGTGCCAGCGCGGCCACAGATACGCAGTATTTT,CASAATDTQYF
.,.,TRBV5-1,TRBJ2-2,TGCGCCAGCAGCTTGGGAGTTGTAGGCGGGGAGCTGTTTTTT,CASSLGVVGGELFF
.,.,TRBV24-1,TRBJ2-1,TGTGCCACCAGTACGACAACCTACAATGAGCAGTTCTTC,CATSTTTYNEQFF
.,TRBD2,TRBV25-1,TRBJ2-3,TGTGCCAGCAGTCCTAGCGGGGGGGCGGGAGATACGCAGTATTTT,CASSPSGGAGDTQYF
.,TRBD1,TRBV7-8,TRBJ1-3,TGTGCCAGCAGCTGGGGACAGGGGGCGTATGGAAACACCATATATTTT,CASSWGQGAYGNTIYF
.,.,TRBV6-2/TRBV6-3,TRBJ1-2,TGTGCCAGCAGTACCCTCAGGGTGGTTTGGCTTGGCTACACCTTC,CASSTLRVVWLGYTF
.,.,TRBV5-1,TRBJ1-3,TGCGCCAGCAGCTTGGGGATGACTGGAAACACCATATATTTT,CASSLGMTGNTIYF
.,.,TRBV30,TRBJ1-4,TGTGCCTGGGGACTCTCAACTAATGAAAAACTGTTTTTT,CAWGLSTNEKLFF
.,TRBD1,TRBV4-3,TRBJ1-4,TGCGCCAGCAGCCAAGATTCCCCTCTCCGGACAGGGCGCTCCGGACATGAAAAACTGTTTTTT,CASSQDSPLRTGRSGHEKLFF
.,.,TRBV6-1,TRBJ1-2,TGTGCCAGCAGTGAAGCGGATTTCTCCACGGTAGGGGGAGACTATGGCTACACCTTC,CASSEADFSTVGGDYGYTF
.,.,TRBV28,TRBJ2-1,TGTGCCACTCTGTCAGCGATAACCTACAATGAGCAGTTCTTC,CATLSAITYNEQFF
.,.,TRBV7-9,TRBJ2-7,TGTGCCAGCAGCTTACTTACAGGGCCCTCCTACGAGCAGTACTTC,CASSLLTGPSYEQYF
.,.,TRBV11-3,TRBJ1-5,TGTGCCAGCAGCTTATCTGGACCAGATCAGCCCCAGCATTTT,CASSLSGPDQPQHF
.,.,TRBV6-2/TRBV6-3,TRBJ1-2,TGTGCCAGCAGTCGTACAGGGCTATATGGCTACACCTTC,CASSRTGLYGYTF
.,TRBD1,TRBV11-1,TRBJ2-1,TGTGCCAGCAGCTTTTCCGGGACAGGGTTCAATGAGCAGTTCTTC,CASSFSGTGFNEQFF
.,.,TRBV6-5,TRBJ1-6,TGTGCCAGCACCCACTCTGGGGGTCATTCACCCCTCCACTTT,CASTHSGGHSPLHF
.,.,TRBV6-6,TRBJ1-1,TGTGCCAGCATTGGGCCAGGGGTTTCGAGCACTGAAGCTTTCTTT,CASIGPGVSSTEAFF
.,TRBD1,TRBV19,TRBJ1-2,TGTGCCAGTAGTATTCTACAGGGGGCGTATGGCTACACCTTC,CASSILQGAYGYTF
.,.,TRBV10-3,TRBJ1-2,TGTGCCATCAGTGAACAGGACTATGGCTACACCTTC,CAISEQDYGYTF
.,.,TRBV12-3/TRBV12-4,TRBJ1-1,TGTGCCAGCACCCTCGACAGTAACACTGAAGCTTTCTTT,CASTLDSNTEAFF
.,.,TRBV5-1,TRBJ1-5,TGCGCCAGCAGACTCCTGGAAGGAGGGCCCCAGCATTTT,CASRLLEGGPQHF
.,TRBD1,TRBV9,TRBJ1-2,TGTGCCAGCAGCTCGATGACAGGGGACTATGGCTACACCTTC,CASSSMTGDYGYTF
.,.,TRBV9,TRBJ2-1,TGTGCCAGCAGCCCGCCTGTCCCCCTAGAGCAGTTCTTC,CASSPPVPLEQFF
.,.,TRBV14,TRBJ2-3,TGTGCCAGCAGCCACCCTGGCTGGTGGGATACGCAGTATTTT,CASSHPGWWDTQYF
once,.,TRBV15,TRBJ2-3,TGTGCCACCAGTAGTGGGGGCACAGATACGCAGTATTTT,CATSSGGTDTQYF
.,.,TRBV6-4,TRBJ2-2,TGTGCCAGCAGTGTGGGGGGGAACACCGGGGAGCTGTTTTTT,CASSVGGNTGELFF
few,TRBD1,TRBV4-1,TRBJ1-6,TGCGCCAGCAGCCAAGCGATGACAGGGGGCTTAAATTCACCCCTCCACTTT,CASSQAMTGGLNSPLHF
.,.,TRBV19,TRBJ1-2,TGTGCCAGTAGTATAGAAGGGCAGATCACTAACTATGGCTACACCTTC,CASSIEGQITNYGYTF
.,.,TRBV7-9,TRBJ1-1,TGTGCCAGCAGCACAGGGAGTGTCCGGCTAAACACTGAAGCTTTCTTT,CASSTGSVRLNTEAFF
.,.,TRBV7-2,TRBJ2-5,TGTGCCAGCAGCTTAGTTTACCAGCTAAGAGAGACCCAGTACTTC,CASSLVYQLRETQYF
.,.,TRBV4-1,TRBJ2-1,TGCGCCAGCAGCCAACTCCTCCCAGTCAGCTCCTACAATGAGCAGTTCTTC,CASSQLLPVSSYNEQFF
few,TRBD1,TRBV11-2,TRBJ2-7,TGTGCCAGCAGCGCCGGGACAGGGTTTAAGTACGAGCAGTACTTC,CASSAGTGFKYEQYF
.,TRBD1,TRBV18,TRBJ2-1,TGTGCCAGCTCCTGGGACAGGGAATACAGTGAGCAGTTCTTC,CASSWDREYSEQFF
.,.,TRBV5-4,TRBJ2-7,TGTGCCAGCAGCTTGCAGGGGAACGAGCAGTACTTC,CASSLQGNEQYF
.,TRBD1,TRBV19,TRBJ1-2,TGTGCCAGTAGTCCAGGGTACAGGGGGCGATTGGGCTATGGCTACACCTTC,CASSPGYRGRLGYGYTF
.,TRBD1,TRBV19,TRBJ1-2,TGTGCCAGTACCCCGGACAGGGGGGACTATGGCTACACCTTC,CASTPDRGDYGYTF
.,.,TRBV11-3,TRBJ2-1,TGTGCCAGCAGCTTAGGCCTCAACAATGAGCAGTTCTTC,CASSLGLNNEQFF
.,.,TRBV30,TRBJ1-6,TGTGCCTGGAGTGCACAGGTCGGCGTCTATAATTCACCCCTCCACTTT,CAWSAQVGVYNSPLHF
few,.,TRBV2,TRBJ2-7,TGTGCCAGCAGTGAAACAGGGAGCTCCTACGAGCAGTACTTC,CASSETGSSYEQYF
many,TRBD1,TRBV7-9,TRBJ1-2,TGTGCCAGCAGCCCAAGGATAGGGGGCTCTTGGTATGGCTACACCTTC,CASSPRIGGSWYGYTF